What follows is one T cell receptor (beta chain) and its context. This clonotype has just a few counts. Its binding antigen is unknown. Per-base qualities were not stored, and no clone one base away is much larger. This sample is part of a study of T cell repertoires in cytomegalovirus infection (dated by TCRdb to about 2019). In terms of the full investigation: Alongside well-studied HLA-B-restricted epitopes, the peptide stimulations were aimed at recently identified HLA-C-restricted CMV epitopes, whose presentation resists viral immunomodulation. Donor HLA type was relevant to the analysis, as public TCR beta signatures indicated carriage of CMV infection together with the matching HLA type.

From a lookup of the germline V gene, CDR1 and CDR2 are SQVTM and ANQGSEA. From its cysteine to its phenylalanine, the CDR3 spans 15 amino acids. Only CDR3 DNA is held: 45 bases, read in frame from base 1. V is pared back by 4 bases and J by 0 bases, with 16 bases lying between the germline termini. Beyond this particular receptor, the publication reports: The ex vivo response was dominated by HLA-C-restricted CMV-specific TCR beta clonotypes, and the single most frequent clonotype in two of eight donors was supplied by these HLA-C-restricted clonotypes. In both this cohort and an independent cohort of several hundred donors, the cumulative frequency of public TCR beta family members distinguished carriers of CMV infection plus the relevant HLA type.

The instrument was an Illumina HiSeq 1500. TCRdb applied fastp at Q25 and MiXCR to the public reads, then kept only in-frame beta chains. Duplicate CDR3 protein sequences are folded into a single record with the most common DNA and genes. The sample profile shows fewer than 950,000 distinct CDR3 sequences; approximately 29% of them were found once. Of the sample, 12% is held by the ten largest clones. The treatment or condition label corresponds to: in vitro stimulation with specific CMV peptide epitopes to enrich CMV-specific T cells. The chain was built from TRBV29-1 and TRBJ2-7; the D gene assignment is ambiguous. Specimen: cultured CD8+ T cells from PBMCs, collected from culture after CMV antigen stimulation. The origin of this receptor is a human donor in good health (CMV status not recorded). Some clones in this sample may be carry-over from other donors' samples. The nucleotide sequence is TGCAGCGTTGTCTCCTTCGTGGGCAGCTCCTACGAGCAGTACTTC. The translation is CSVVSFVGSSYEQYF.